What follows are 26 T cell receptor beta chains derived from one specimen sequenced in a study of CD8+ T cells in alopecia areata. This sample's treatment: oral pan-JAK inhibitor, 5-10 mg twice daily. cDNA reverse transcribed from extracted RNA served as the sequencing template. TCRdb keeps only in-frame clones here, not all; method: immunoSEQ multiplex PCR. The data show some 100,000 clones, roughly 46% seen once. The sequences come from CD8+ T cells sorted from blood, collected at week 24, from a patient treated with tofacitinib. These receptors originate from a human donor with alopecia areata.

The V and J genes are TRBV29-1 and TRBJ2-7, with TRBD2 identical over 8 bases. Trimming cost V 8 bases and J 3 bases; bases outside gene matches: 3. Germline V gives CDR1 SQVTM, CDR2 ANQGSEA. The length of the CDR3 is 11 residues. This chain's CDR3 is CSPGGGYEQYF. The CDR3 DNA reads as TGCAGCCCCGGGGGGGGCTACGAGCAGTACTTC.

V is TRBV16 and J is TRBJ2-6; D gene uncertain. The CDR3 runs to 15 residues. Germline V gene lookup returns CDR1 KGHSY and CDR2 FQNENV. Trimming shortened V by 5 bases and J by 0 bases, and 8 bases separated the two germline ends. The CDR3 region is CASSSKHSGANVLTF. CDR3 in DNA: TGTGCCAGCAGCTCAAAGCACTCTGGGGCCAACGTCCTGACTTTC.

A few counts support this clone. The chain couples TRBV27 to TRBJ1-1; D possibly corresponds to TRBD1 (6 bases). Trimming shortened V by 0 bases and J by 6 bases, and 11 bases separated the two germline ends. The CDR3 contains 14 residues. Germline CDR1 MNHEY, CDR2 SMNVEV (reference sequence). The CDR3 DNA reads as TGTGCCAGCAGTTTATCGGGCCACAGGGCTGAAGCTTTCTTT. It codes for CASSLSGHRAEAFF.

The chain has TRBV29-1 and TRBJ1-4; 7 bases map to TRBD1. The CDR3 totals 14 residues. J lost 3 bases, V lost 6 bases, and 7 bases had no gene match. Germline-derived CDR1 and CDR2 are SQVTM and ANQGSEA. The CDR3 nucleotides read TGCAGCGTACAACAGGGGCCGGCTAATGAAAAACTGTTTTTT. The encoded protein is CSVQQGPANEKLFF.

This clone appeared a few times. V is TRBV14 and J is TRBJ2-7, with D perhaps matching TRBD2 (6 bases). The CDR3 covers 19 residues. V was clipped by 0 bases and J by 6 bases, with 27 bases between them. CDR1 and CDR2 (germline): SGHDN, FVKESK. DNA of the CDR3: TGTGCCAGCAGCCAAGATTCCCGGGAACGATTACCCCTCGGGGGCGAGCAGTACTTC. Translation gives CASSQDSRERLPLGGEQYF. The complete variable domain, with remaining parts taken from reference TRBV14 and TRBJ2-7, reads EAGVTQFPSHSVIEKGQTVTLRCDPISGHDNLYWYRRVMGKEIKFLLHFVKESKQDESGMPNNRFLAERTGGTYSTLKVQPAELEDSGVYFCASSQDSRERLPLGGEQYFGPGTRLTVT.

This chain connects TRBV27 to TRBJ2-7; 8 bases agree with TRBD1. V lost 8 bases, J lost 4 bases, and 10 bases stayed unmatched. CDR1 is MNHEY, CDR2 SMNVEV, per germline (reference sequence). The CDR3 runs to 14 residues. The CDR3: CASVSRTGRYEQYF. Written as DNA, the CDR3 is TGTGCCAGCGTCTCGCGGACAGGGCGTTACGAGCAGTACTTC.

This clone was seen more than once but under ten times. V usage is TRBV9 and J usage is TRBJ1-1, with D hard to call. The CDR3 spans 13 residues. The V and J ends lost 0 bases and 4 bases respectively, with 7 bases between them. The germline gives CDR1 SGDLS, CDR2 YYNGEE. The CDR3 nucleotides are TGTGCCAGCAGCGTAGGGCTCACCACTGAAGCTTTCTTT. It encodes CASSVGLTTEAFF.

V is TRBV30 and J is TRBJ1-2; TRBD1 is a possible D gene (6 bases). Trimming removed 3 bases from V and 8 bases from J, with 10 bases in between. Germline values: CDR1 GTSNPN, CDR2 SVGIG (reference sequence). This CDR3 has 11 residues. In nucleotides, the CDR3 is TGTGCCTGGAGAGGAGGGGGAGGCTACACCTTC. This translates into CAWRGGGGYTF.

Notes on this clone: Just one base apart from a much larger clone, this may be a read error. The gene calls are TRBV27 and TRBJ2-7; D is ambiguous. Germline values: CDR1 MNHEY, CDR2 SMNVEV (reference sequence). The CDR3 covers 11 residues. This CDR3 reads CASGLSYEQYF. The CDR3 DNA is TGTGCCAGCGGTTTATCCTACGAGCAGTACTTC.

J is TRBJ1-5 and V is TRBV5-4, with 9 bases matching TRBD1. The CDR3 has 15 amino acids. V shed 2 bases and J 2 bases; nucleotides not matched to a gene: 2. CDR1 and CDR2 (germline): SGHNT, YYREEE (reference sequence). CDR3 bases: TGTGCCAGCAGCTTAGGGACAGGGCGCAATCAGCCCCAGCATTTT. Translated, it gives CASSLGTGRNQPQHF.

The chain joins TRBV7-9 to TRBJ2-5; D remains unclear. Germline V gene data show CDR1 as SEHNR and CDR2 as FQNEAQ (reference sequence). The CDR3 totals 14 residues. Trimming stripped 2 bases from V and 2 bases from J, with 9 bases between. The CDR3 DNA follows: TGTGCCAGCAGCTTAAGGACGGCTCAAGAGACCCAGTACTTC. Translated, it gives CASSLRTAQETQYF. The full variable domain, with the rest looked up from reference TRBV7-9 and TRBJ2-5, is DTGVSQNPRHKITKRGQNVTFRCDPISEHNRLYWYRQTLGQGPEFLTYFQNEAQLEKSRLLSDRFSAERPKGSFSTLEIQRTEQGDSAMYLCASSLRTAQETQYFGPGTRLLVL.

The chain has TRBV23-1 and TRBJ2-2; TRBD2 matches 8 bases. TRBV23-1 is filed as an ORF, its function uncertain. After removal of 0 bases from V and 5 bases from J, the junction contained 8 bases not matched to a gene. This CDR3 contains 17 residues. The CDR3 spells CASSQSPSGSKTGELFF. The CDR3 DNA is TGCGCCAGCAGTCAATCGCCCAGCGGGAGCAAAACCGGGGAGCTGTTTTTT.

A note on this clone: A much larger clone is a single base away; this may be a read error. The chain joins TRBV5-8 to TRBJ2-7; D ambiguous. V gave up 4 bases and J gave up 1 base, with 3 bases separating them. This CDR3 has 11 amino acids. CDR1 is SGHTS, CDR2 YDEGEE, per germline. For the CDR3, the DNA is TGTGCCAGCAGCCCGTCCTACGAGCAGTACTTC. This translates into CASSPSYEQYF.

This clone was detected a few times. This chain uses TRBV19 with TRBJ1-1; D may be TRBD1 (5 bases). Germline V gene sequence: CDR1 LNHDA, CDR2 SQIVND (reference sequence). This CDR3 contains 15 residues. The V and J ends lost 10 bases and 1 base respectively, with 19 bases between them. The CDR3 DNA follows: TGTGCCACCTTACCGGCGGGGCGGGCGAACACTGAAGCTTTCTTT. Translation gives CATLPAGRANTEAFF. Variable domain in full (rest from reference TRBV19 and TRBJ1-1): DGGITQSPKYLFRKEGQNVTLSCEQNLNHDAMYWYRQDPGQGLRLIYYSQIVNDFQKGDIAEGYSVSREKKESFPLTVTSAQKNPTAFYLCATLPAGRANTEAFFGQGTRLTVV.

The chain employs TRBV9 and TRBJ2-5; TRBD2 aligns across 12 bases. V gave up 0 bases and J gave up 4 bases; unmatched junction bases: 4. From germline, CDR1 is SGDLS and CDR2 YYNGEE. The CDR3 runs 16 residues. This CDR3 is CASSVAGLAGLETQYF. CDR3 bases: TGTGCCAGCAGCGTAGCGGGACTAGCGGGTTTAGAGACCCAGTACTTC.

V usage is TRBV29-1 and J usage is TRBJ1-5; D uncertain. Germline-derived CDR1 and CDR2 are SQVTM and ANQGSEA. The CDR3 totals 13 residues. V dropped 4 bases and J dropped 4 bases, with 11 bases sitting between them. CDR3 protein: CSVGSVGNQPQHF. DNA of the CDR3: TGCAGCGTTGGTAGTGTGGGGAATCAGCCCCAGCATTTT.

This clone was recorded once. V gene TRBV29-1 combines with J gene TRBJ1-4, with D possibly being TRBD1 (5 bases). Trimming pared 2 bases from V and 5 bases from J, leaving 12 bases between. The CDR3 spans 14 residues. The germline CDR1 and CDR2 sequences are SQVTM and ANQGSEA. The CDR3 DNA reads as TGCAGCGTTGAAAGTGGGACGGAGAATGAAAAACTGTTTTTT. It codes for CSVESGTENEKLFF.

The chain combines TRBV15 with TRBJ2-7; TRBD2 might be the D (7 bases). In germline, CDR1 is LNHNV, CDR2 YYDKDF (reference sequence). Trimming took 4 bases from V and 6 from J, leaving 19 bases between them. This CDR3 spans 15 amino acids. The CDR3 DNA follows: TGTGCCACCAGCATGGTTGGGGGGGCGAGAGGCGAGCAGTACTTC. Translated, it gives CATSMVGGARGEQYF.

The genes are TRBV29-1 and TRBJ2-2; D is undetermined. V lost 1 base and J lost 7, with 7 bases in between. The CDR3 covers 12 residues. Germline-derived CDR1 and CDR2 are SQVTM and ANQGSEA. CDR3 sequence reads: CSVEVGLGELFF. The DNA of the CDR3 is TGCAGCGTTGAAGTAGGCCTCGGGGAGCTGTTTTTT.

This clone appeared a few times. The chain links TRBV9 to TRBJ2-2, with D hard to call. CDR3 length equals 15 residues. Trimming left V 0 bases short and J 7 bases short, with 13 bases between. Germline V gene sequence: CDR1 SGDLS, CDR2 YYNGEE. The CDR3 loop reads CASSVGGGSDGELFF. CDR3 DNA sequence: TGTGCCAGCAGCGTAGGGGGTGGTTCGGACGGGGAGCTGTTTTTT.

This clone was found a few times. This chain uses TRBV29-1 with TRBJ1-5, with TRBD1 matching over 9 bases. CDR1 and CDR2 (germline): SQVTM, ANQGSEA. This CDR3 contains 11 residues. V shed 7 bases and J 11 bases; nucleotides not matched to a gene: 6. Written as DNA, the CDR3 is TGCAGCGCCGTAGGACAGGGGTCCCAGCATTTT. Residues: CSAVGQGSQHF.

This clone has only one observation. This sequence joins TRBV19 and TRBJ2-7; the match to TRBD2 covers 13 bases. V lost 5 bases to trimming and J lost 6 bases; unmatched junction nucleotides: 4. The CDR3 totals 14 residues. The V gene's germline CDR1 is LNHDA and CDR2 SQIVND (reference sequence). CDR3: CASSAGLAGREQYF. The CDR3 DNA reads TGTGCCAGTAGTGCGGGACTAGCGGGACGCGAGCAGTACTTC.

The chain is built from TRBV7-6 and TRBJ2-7; 9 bases map to TRBD2. The CDR3 consists of 15 residues. Germline CDR1 and CDR2: SGHVS and FNYEAQ. The junction had 6 bases not matched to a gene; V was cut back by 0 bases and J by 6 bases. CDR3 protein: CASSLARGRAGEQYF. Written as DNA, the CDR3 is TGTGCCAGCAGCTTAGCGCGCGGGAGGGCCGGCGAGCAGTACTTC.

The V gene is TRBV7-8, the J gene TRBJ2-3; D may be TRBD2 (5 bases). There are 13 residues in the CDR3. Trimming stripped 1 base from V and 5 bases from J, with 7 bases between. Looked up from germline, CDR1 is SGHVS and CDR2 is FQNEAQ. CDR3 region: CASSLGAGDTQYF. CDR3 nucleotide sequence: TGTGCCAGCAGCTTAGGGGCGGGAGATACGCAGTATTTT.

This clone was counted at least ten times. The chain recombines TRBV4-1 with TRBJ2-3; 9 bases fit TRBD1. V trimming: 4 bases; J trimming: 4 bases; junction bases outside the gene matches: 12. This CDR3 spans 17 amino acids. Per germline, CDR1 MGHRA and CDR2 YSYEKL. The CDR3: CASSLAPGQGRPDTQYF. The CDR3 DNA sequence: TGCGCCAGCAGCCTCGCCCCGGGACAGGGTAGACCAGATACGCAGTATTTT.

The chain uses TRBV29-1 and TRBJ2-2; D is perhaps TRBD1 or TRBD2 (5 bases each). Trimming took 8 bases from V and 7 from J, leaving 14 bases between them. This CDR3 spans 12 amino acids. In germline, CDR1 is SQVTM, CDR2 ANQGSEA. CDR3 nucleotide sequence: TGCAGCTCGTGGGGGACCGACGGGGAGCTGTTTTTT. This gives the protein CSSWGTDGELFF.